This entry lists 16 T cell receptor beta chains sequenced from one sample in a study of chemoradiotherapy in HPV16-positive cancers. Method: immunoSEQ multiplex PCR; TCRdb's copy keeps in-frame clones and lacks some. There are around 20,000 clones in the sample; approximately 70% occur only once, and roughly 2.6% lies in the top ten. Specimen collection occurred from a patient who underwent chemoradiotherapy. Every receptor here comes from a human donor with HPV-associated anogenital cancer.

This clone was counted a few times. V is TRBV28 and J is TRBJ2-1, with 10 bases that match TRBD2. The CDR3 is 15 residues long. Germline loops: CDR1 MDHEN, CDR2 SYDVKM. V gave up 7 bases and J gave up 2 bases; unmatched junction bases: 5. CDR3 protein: CASILAGAAYNEQFF. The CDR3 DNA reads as TGTGCCAGCATCCTAGCGGGAGCGGCCTACAATGAGCAGTTCTTC.

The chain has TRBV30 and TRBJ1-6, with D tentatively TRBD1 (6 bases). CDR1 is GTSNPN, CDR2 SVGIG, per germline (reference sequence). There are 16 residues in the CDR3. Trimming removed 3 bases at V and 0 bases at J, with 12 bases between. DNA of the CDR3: TGTGCCTGGAGGGTTACAGGGCTCTCCTATAATTCACCCCTCCACTTT. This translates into CAWRVTGLSYNSPLHF. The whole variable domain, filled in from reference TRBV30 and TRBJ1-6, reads SQTIHQWPATLVQPVGSPLSLECTVEGTSNPNLYWYRQAAGRGLQLLFYSVGIGQISSEVPQNLSASRPQDRQFILSSKKLLLSDSGFYLCAWRVTGLSYNSPLHFGNGTRLTVT.

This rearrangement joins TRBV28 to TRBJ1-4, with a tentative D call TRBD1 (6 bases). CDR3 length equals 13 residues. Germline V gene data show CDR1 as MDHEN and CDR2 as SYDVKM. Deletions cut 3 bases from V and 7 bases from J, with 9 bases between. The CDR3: CASSFQGREKLFF. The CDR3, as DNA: TGTGCCAGCAGTTTTCAGGGGCGTGAAAAACTGTTTTTT.

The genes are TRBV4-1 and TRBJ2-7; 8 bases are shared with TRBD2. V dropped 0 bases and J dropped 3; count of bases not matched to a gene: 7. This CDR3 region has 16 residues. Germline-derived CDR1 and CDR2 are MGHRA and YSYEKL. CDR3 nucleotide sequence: TGCGCCAGCAGCCAAGATCCCGCCGGGGGGGTCTACGAGCAGTACTTC. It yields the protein CASSQDPAGGVYEQYF.

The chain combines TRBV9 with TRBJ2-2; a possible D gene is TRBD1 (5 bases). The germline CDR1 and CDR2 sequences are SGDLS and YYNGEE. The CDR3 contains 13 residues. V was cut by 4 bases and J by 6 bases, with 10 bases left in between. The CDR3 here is CASSPRGPGELFF. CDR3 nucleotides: TGTGCCAGCAGCCCTAGGGGTCCCGGGGAGCTGTTTTTT.

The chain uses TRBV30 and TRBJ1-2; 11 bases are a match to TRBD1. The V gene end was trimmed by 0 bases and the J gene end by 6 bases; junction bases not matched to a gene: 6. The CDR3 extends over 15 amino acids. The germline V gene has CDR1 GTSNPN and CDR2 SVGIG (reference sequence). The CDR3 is CAWSVLDRGPHGYTF. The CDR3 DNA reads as TGTGCCTGGAGTGTACTGGACAGGGGGCCGCATGGCTACACCTTC.

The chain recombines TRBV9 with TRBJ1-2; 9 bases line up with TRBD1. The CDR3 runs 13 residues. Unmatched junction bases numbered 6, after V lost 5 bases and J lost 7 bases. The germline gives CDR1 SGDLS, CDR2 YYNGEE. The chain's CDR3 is CASSVTGGRGYTF. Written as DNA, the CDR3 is TGTGCCAGCAGTGTAACAGGGGGCCGTGGCTACACCTTC.

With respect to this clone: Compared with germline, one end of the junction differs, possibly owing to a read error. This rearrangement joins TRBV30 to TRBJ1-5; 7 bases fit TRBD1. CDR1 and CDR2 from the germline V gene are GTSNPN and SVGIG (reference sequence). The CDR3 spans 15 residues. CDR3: CAWSTGQVGNQSQHF. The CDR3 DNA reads TGTGCCTGGAGTACAGGACAGGTGGGAAATCAGTCCCAGCATTTT.

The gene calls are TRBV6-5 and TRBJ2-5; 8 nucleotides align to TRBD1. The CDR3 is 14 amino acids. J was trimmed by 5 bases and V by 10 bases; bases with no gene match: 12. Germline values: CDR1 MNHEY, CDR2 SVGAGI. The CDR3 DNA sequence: TGTGCCACCCAGGGGGCCGGGTTAGGGGAGACCCAGTACTTC. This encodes CATQGAGLGETQYF.

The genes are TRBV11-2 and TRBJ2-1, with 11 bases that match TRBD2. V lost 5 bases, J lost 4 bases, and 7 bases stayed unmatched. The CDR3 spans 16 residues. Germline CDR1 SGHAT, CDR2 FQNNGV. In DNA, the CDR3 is TGTGCCAGCAGCGACTCCGGGACTAGCGGTTACAATGAGCAGTTCTTC. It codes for CASSDSGTSGYNEQFF.

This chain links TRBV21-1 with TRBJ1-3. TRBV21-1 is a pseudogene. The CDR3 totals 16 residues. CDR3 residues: CASSKGKGPSGNTIYF. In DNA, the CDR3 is TGTGCCAGCAGCAAGGGTAAAGGACCCTCTGGAAACACCATATATTTT.

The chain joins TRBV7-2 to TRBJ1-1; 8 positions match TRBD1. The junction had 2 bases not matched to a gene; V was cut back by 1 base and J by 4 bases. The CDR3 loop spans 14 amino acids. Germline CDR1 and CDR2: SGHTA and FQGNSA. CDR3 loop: CASSLGTGPTEAFF. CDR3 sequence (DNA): TGTGCCAGCAGCTTAGGGACAGGGCCCACTGAAGCTTTCTTT.

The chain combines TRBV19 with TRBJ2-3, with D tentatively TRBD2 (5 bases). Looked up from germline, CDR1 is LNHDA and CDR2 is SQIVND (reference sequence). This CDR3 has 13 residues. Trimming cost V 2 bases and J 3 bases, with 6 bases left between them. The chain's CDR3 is CASSIPGTDTQYF. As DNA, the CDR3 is TGTGCCAGTAGTATACCGGGGACAGATACGCAGTATTTT.

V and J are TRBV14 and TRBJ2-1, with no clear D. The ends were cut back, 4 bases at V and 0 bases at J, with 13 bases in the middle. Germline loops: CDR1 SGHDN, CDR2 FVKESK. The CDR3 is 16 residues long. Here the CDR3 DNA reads TGTGCCAGCAGCCCAAGAAGAGGATCCTCCTACAATGAGCAGTTCTTC. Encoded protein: CASSPRRGSSYNEQFF.

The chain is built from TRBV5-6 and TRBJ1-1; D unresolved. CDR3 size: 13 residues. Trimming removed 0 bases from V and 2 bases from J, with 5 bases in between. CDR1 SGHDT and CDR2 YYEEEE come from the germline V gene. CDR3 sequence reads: CASSLDRNTEAFF. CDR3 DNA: TGTGCCAGCAGCTTGGACAGAAACACTGAAGCTTTCTTT.

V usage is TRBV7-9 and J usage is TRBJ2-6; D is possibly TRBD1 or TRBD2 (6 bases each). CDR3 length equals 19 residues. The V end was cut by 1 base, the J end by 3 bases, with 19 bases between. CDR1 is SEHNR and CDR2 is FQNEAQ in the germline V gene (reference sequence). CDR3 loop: CASSLGLGGYRDGANVLTF. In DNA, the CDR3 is TGTGCCAGCAGCTTAGGGTTGGGGGGCTACAGGGATGGGGCCAACGTCCTGACTTTC.